This T cell receptor (beta chain) is drawn from a study of blood T cell repertoires in COVID-19. This clone was seen once. TCRdb's copy holds only in-frame clones and misses some; the assay was immunoSEQ multiplex PCR. Of 150,000 to 200,000 clones in the sample, roughly 90% were seen once. Per the germline V gene, CDR1 is SGHRS and CDR2 is YFSETQ. V lost 4 bases to trimming and J lost 1 base, with 11 bases between them. This CDR3 spans 14 amino acids. Specimen: peripheral blood. The TCR comes from a woman between 45 and 60 years old with acute or convalescent COVID-19. The chain employs TRBV5-1 and TRBJ1-2, with D uncertain. The CDR3 DNA follows: TGCGCCAGCAGCCCCGGCGGGGTTAACTATGGCTACACCTTC. Translating it yields CASSPGGVNYGYTF.